This entry lists 10 T cell receptor beta chains sequenced from one sample in a study of T cell responses to AZD1222 COVID-19 vaccine. Method: immunoSEQ multiplex PCR; TCRdb's copy keeps in-frame clones and lacks some. The sample holds about 120,000 clones, around nine tenths seen once. Specimen: peripheral blood, collected on day 0 of AZD1222 vaccination. The receptors derive from an adult in good health.

In the case of this clone: Other DNA sequences in the sample encode the same CDR3. The chain carries TRBV3-1 (or the pseudogene TRBV3-2) and TRBJ2-1; unclear D gene. With 1 base removed from V and 7 bases from J, the gap between germline ends came to 5 bases. The CDR3 has 12 residues. Germline CDR1 and CDR2: LGHDT and YNNKEL (reference sequence). The CDR3 spells CASSQGDNEQFF. The CDR3, as DNA: TGTGCCAGCAGCCAAGGGGATAATGAGCAGTTCTTC.

This sequence joins TRBV19 and TRBJ1-4; 8 bases line up with TRBD1. Per the germline V gene, CDR1 is LNHDA and CDR2 is SQIVND (reference sequence). The junction had 14 bases not matched to a gene; V was cut back by 0 bases and J by 11 bases. The length of the CDR3 is 17 residues. The CDR3, as DNA: TGTGCCAGTAGTATAGATCTACCGGACAGGGTCGGTGGGAAACTGTTTTTT. Its protein product is CASSIDLPDRVGGKLFF.

The rearrangement uses TRBV4-1 and TRBJ1-4; possible D gene TRBD1, 5 bases. Germline CDR1 MGHRA, CDR2 YSYEKL. Trimming cost V 1 base and J 5 bases, with 20 bases left between them. The CDR3 totals 18 residues. The DNA for the CDR3 is TGCGCCAGCAGCCAAGCAGGGCCAGGAAGGACTTTAAATGAAAAACTGTTTTTT. Its protein product is CASSQAGPGRTLNEKLFF.

The J gene is TRBJ2-5, the V gene TRBV5-1, with 7 bases identical to TRBD1. The junction had 7 bases not matched to a gene; V was cut back by 3 bases and J by 2 bases. Germline values: CDR1 SGHRS, CDR2 YFSETQ. CDR3 length equals 15 residues. The CDR3 bases are TGCGCCAGCAGCTGGGTGCCGGGACAGCAAGAGACCCAGTACTTC. Its translation: CASSWVPGQQETQYF.

The rearrangement uses TRBV6-6 and TRBJ1-1; 7 bases match TRBD1. This CDR3 is 14 amino acids long. The J segment lost 3 bases and the V segment lost 6 bases, leaving 7 bases of the junction unmatched. CDR1 and CDR2 from the germline V gene are MNHNY and SVGAGI (reference sequence). This chain's CDR3 is CASRLGGADTEAFF. The CDR3 DNA reads as TGTGCCAGCAGACTAGGGGGCGCGGACACTGAAGCTTTCTTT.

This CDR3 is CATSRDRASGSYEQYF. Written as DNA, the CDR3 is TGTGCCACCAGCAGAGATAGGGCTAGCGGGAGCTACGAGCAGTACTTC. The chain employs TRBV15 and TRBJ2-7; the match to TRBD2 covers 10 bases. CDR3 length: 16 residues. V dropped 0 bases and J dropped 3; count of bases not matched to a gene: 5. Per germline, CDR1 LNHNV and CDR2 YYDKDF (reference sequence).

This sequence joins TRBV7-2 and TRBJ1-2; D gene ambiguous. The ends were cut back, 4 bases at V and 1 base at J, with 19 bases in the middle. This CDR3 has 17 amino acids. Germline CDR1 reads SGHTA; CDR2 reads FQGNSA. This CDR3 reads CASSSISILDYNYGYTF. CDR3 bases: TGTGCCAGCAGCTCCATCTCCATCCTGGATTATAACTATGGCTACACCTTC.

This chain joins TRBV19 and TRBJ2-2; D unresolved. In germline, CDR1 is LNHDA, CDR2 SQIVND (reference sequence). The V and J ends lost 7 bases and 1 base respectively, with 4 bases between them. The CDR3 covers 12 residues. Here the CDR3 reads CASMENTGELFF. The CDR3 nucleotides read TGTGCCAGTATGGAGAACACCGGGGAGCTGTTTTTT.

The chain uses TRBV6-4 and TRBJ2-1, with D possibly matching TRBD1 (6 bases). The length of the CDR3 is 14 residues. Germline-derived CDR1 and CDR2 are MRHNA and SNTAGT. Trimming removed 4 bases from V and 10 bases from J, with 17 bases in between. The chain's CDR3 is CASSALEGVQEQFF. CDR3 nucleotides: TGTGCCAGCAGTGCCCTAGAGGGGGTGCAGGAGCAGTTCTTC.

V gene TRBV6-2 or TRBV6-3 combines with J gene TRBJ1-5, with 8 bases aligning to TRBD1. The CDR3 is 15 amino acids. The germline V gene has CDR1 MNHEY and CDR2 SVGEGT. V was pared by 2 bases and J by 1 base, with 1 base of the junction left unmatched. Here the CDR3 reads CASSYRTGSNQPQHF. CDR3 nucleotide sequence: TGTGCCAGCAGTTACCGGACAGGGAGCAATCAGCCCCAGCATTTT.